The following is a T cell receptor beta chain sequence with its context. The data are from a study of PD-1 and CTLA-4 blockade in melanoma. The table came from immunoSEQ multiplex PCR; TCRdb's copy has only in-frame clones and leaves some out. The table records 25,000 to 30,000 clones, around nine tenths of them present only once. CDR1 LNHDA and CDR2 SQIVND come from the germline V gene (reference sequence). V lost 5 bases and J lost 9, with 5 bases in between. The CDR3 extends over 10 amino acids. The specimen was CD8+ T cells from peripheral blood, collected before anti-PD-1 treatment. This chain connects TRBV19 to TRBJ2-1; D gene unclear. This receptor was obtained from a human donor with melanoma. DNA for the CDR3: TGTGCCAGTAGTTCGGCTGAGCAGTTCTTC. Encoded protein: CASSSAEQFF. Looking up the rest from reference TRBV19 and TRBJ2-1 gives the full variable domain: DGGITQSPKYLFRKEGQNVTLSCEQNLNHDAMYWYRQDPGQGLRLIYYSQIVNDFQKGDIAEGYSVSREKKESFPLTVTSAQKNPTAFYLCASSSAEQFFGPGTRLTVL.